The 3 T cell receptor beta chains below were found in one sample sequenced in a study of CD8+CD57+ T cells in acquired aplastic anemia. Profiling of TCR beta VDJ combinations and CDR3 sequences used genomic DNA as template. Via MiXCR, TCRdb re-called the reads, giving one row per CDR3 protein. The repertoire holds about 190,000 distinct CDR3 sequences, with approximately 52% as singletons. Input material: sorted CD4+, CD8+, or CD8+CD57+ T cells (not recorded which) from PBMCs. Every receptor here comes from a human donor in good health, serving as a control.

There are many counts of this clonotype. The rearrangement uses TRBV12-3 or TRBV12-4 and TRBJ2-7; D may correspond to TRBD1 or TRBD2 (5 bases each). Trimming removed 5 bases from V and 1 base from J, with 18 bases in between. This CDR3 contains 16 residues. In nucleotides, the CDR3 is TGTGCCAGCAGTCGAACCGGGACGGGCTTTTCCTACGAGCAGTACTTC. Protein: CASSRTGTGFSYEQYF.

J is TRBJ1-1 and V is TRBV7-2; a possible D gene is TRBD1 (5 bases). The ends were cut back, 5 bases at V and 11 bases at J, with 24 bases in the middle. CDR3 length: 15 residues. The germline gives CDR1 SGHTA, CDR2 FQGNSA. The CDR3 coding sequence is TGTGCCAGCAGCCTCATAAGGGGAGGACCTACCGGGGCTTTCTTT. This gives the protein CASSLIRGGPTGAFF.

This clonotype showed up many times. The chain carries TRBV19 and TRBJ1-1; weak D call: TRBD1 (5 bases). There are 17 residues in the CDR3. V was trimmed by 3 bases and J by 2 bases, leaving 19 bases between them. Germline V CDR1 and CDR2: LNHDA, SQIVND (reference sequence). CDR3: CASSIGQSLGVNTEAFF. The CDR3 DNA sequence: TGTGCCAGTAGTATCGGGCAGTCTCTGGGGGTAAACACTGAAGCTTTCTTT. Together with reference TRBV19 and TRBJ1-1, the CDR3 gives the full variable domain: DGGITQSPKYLFRKEGQNVTLSCEQNLNHDAMYWYRQDPGQGLRLIYYSQIVNDFQKGDIAEGYSVSREKKESFPLTVTSAQKNPTAFYLCASSIGQSLGVNTEAFFGQGTRLTVV.